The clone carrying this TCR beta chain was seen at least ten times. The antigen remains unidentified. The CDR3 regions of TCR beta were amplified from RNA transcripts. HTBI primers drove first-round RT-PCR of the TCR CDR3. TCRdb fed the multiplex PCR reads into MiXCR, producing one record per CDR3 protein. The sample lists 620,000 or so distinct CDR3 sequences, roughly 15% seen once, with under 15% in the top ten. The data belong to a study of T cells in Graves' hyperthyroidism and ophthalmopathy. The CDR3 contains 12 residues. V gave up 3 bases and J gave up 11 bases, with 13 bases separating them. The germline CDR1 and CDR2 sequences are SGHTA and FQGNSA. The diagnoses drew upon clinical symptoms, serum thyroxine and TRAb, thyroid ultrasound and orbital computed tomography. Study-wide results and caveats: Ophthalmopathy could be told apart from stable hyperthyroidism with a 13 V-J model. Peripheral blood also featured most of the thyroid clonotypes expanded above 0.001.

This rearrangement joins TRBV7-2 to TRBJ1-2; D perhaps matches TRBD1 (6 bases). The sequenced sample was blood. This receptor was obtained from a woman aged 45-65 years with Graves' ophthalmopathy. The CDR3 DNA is TGTGCCAGCAGCTTGGACAGTGAGTGGTACACCTTC. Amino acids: CASSLDSEWYTF.